The rows below give T cell receptor beta chains drawn from one sample of a study of T-cell reconstitution after alpha-beta-depleted transplantation in children. TCRdb analysed the PCR reads with MiXCR anew, one entry per CDR3 protein. The sample lists 450,000 to 700,000 distinct CDR3 sequences, over 25% occurring once. Source: PBMCs, taken before TCRalphabeta/CD19-depleted stem cell transplant. The receptors were gathered from a boy less than two years old with Wiskott-Aldrich syndrome, due to receive a stem cell transplant. CDR3s include the opening cysteine and the closing phenylalanine or tryptophan. A D gene is named only where the DNA matches it firmly. Clone size is shown for a subset of rows, as once, few, many or a class of expanded clone.

TRBV5-1	.	TRBJ2-1	.	15	TGCGCCAGCAGCTTGGTCAGGGTTCCCTACAATGAGCAGTTCTTC	CASSLVRVPYNEQFF
TRBV4-1	.	TRBJ2-2	few	14	TGCGCCAGCAGCCAAGATCAGAACACCGGGGAGCTGTTTTTT	CASSQDQNTGELFF
TRBV6-2/TRBV6-3	.	TRBJ2-6	.	18	TGTGCCAGCAGCACTCGTGGCCTTGGGAGCTCTGGGGCCAACGTCCTGACTTTC	CASSTRGLGSSGANVLTF
TRBV6-2/TRBV6-3	TRBD2	TRBJ2-3	.	18	TGTGCCAGCAGTTATGGACTAGCGGGAGAATATAACACAGATACGCAGTATTTT	CASSYGLAGEYNTDTQYF
TRBV19	.	TRBJ2-1	.	18	TGTGCCACACATGCGGGACCCAGGAGCAAATTTACCTACAATGAGCAGTTCTTC	CATHAGPRSKFTYNEQFF
TRBV7-6	TRBD2	TRBJ2-1	.	17	TGTGCCAGCAGCTTAGTAGGCGGACTAGCGGGAGATGGTGAGCAGTTCTTC	CASSLVGGLAGDGEQFF
TRBV27	TRBD2	TRBJ2-7	.	17	TGTGCCAGCAGTTCGTATCTCCCTATAGCGGGGCCCTACGAGCAGTACTTC	CASSSYLPIAGPYEQYF
TRBV20-1	.	TRBJ2-1	.	12	TGCAGTGCTAGAGGATTACTGAATGAGCAGTTCTTC	CSARGLLNEQFF
TRBV15	.	TRBJ1-5	.	17	TGTGCCACCAGCAGCAGACCGGAACTTGGGGCCTATCAGCCCCAGCATTTT	CATSSRPELGAYQPQHF
TRBV5-1	TRBD2	TRBJ2-7	.	15	TGCGCCAGCAGCTTACTCCCTAGCGGCCCCTACGAGCAGTACTTC	CASSLLPSGPYEQYF
TRBV12-3/TRBV12-4	TRBD2	TRBJ2-7	.	14	TGTGCCAGCACTCCTAGCGGGAGATGGTACGAGCAGTACTTC	CASTPSGRWYEQYF